Listed here are 17 T cell receptor beta chains from one sample, sequenced in a study of T cells after yellow fever vaccination (dated by TCRdb to about 2019). The sample's treatment or condition label, in plain terms: live attenuated yellow fever vaccine strain. Library prep was done by 5' RACE. Sequencing relied on an Illumina NovaSeq 6000. TCRdb ran its own pipeline on the public reads, namely fastp trimming at Q25 and MiXCR clone calling, and kept in-frame beta chains. Each entry merges the rows of one CDR3 protein and shows their most common DNA and genes. The sample contains 180,000 or so distinct CDR3 sequences, 8% to 13% of them found a single time. The leading ten clones occupy 35% to 40% of the sample. Specimen: CD8+ T cells sorted from PBMCs, collected 15 days after the yellow fever booster vaccination. The source of these receptors is a man aged 18 to 35 who received the YFV17D yellow fever vaccine.

The gene calls are TRBV5-4 and TRBJ2-7; 9 nucleotides agree with TRBD2. There are 15 residues in the CDR3. With V trimmed by 4 bases and J by 7 bases, 12 bases remained unmatched. The germline V gene encodes CDR1 SGHNT and CDR2 YYREEE (reference sequence). The CDR3 sequence is CASSGGVAGALEQYV. In DNA, the CDR3 is TGTGCCAGCAGCGGTGGGGTAGCGGGGGCCTTGGAGCAGTACGTC.

This clonotype was counted a few times. The chain is built from TRBV5-6 and TRBJ1-4; tentative D call: TRBD1 (5 bases). In germline, CDR1 is SGHDT, CDR2 YYEEEE. This CDR3 is built from 15 residues. Between the trimmed V and J ends, which lost 3 bases and 0 bases, there was a span of 9 bases. CDR3 region: CASSSGLATNEKLFF. The CDR3 region has the DNA TGTGCCAGCAGCTCGGGACTGGCAACTAATGAAAAACTGTTTTTT. The full variable domain, with the rest looked up from reference TRBV5-6 and TRBJ1-4, is DAGVTQSPTHLIKTRGQQVTLRCSPKSGHDTVSWYQQALGQGPQFIFQYYEEEERQRGNFPDRFSGHQFPNYSSELNVNALLLGDSALYLCASSSGLATNEKLFFGSGTQLSVL.

Ten or more counts support this clonotype. The chain is built from TRBV25-1 and TRBJ1-5; possible D gene TRBD1, 6 bases. V shed 3 bases and J shed 7 bases, with 13 bases lying between them. CDR1 MGHDK and CDR2 SYGVNS come from the germline V gene. The CDR3 sequence is 14 residues long. CDR3 coding DNA: TGTGCCAGCAGTGAGAGGGGGTACGGACAGCCCCAGCATTTT. Residues: CASSERGYGQPQHF.

The chain uses TRBV7-6 and TRBJ2-2; 9 bases align to TRBD1. The length of the CDR3 is 15 residues. Germline V CDR1 and CDR2: SGHVS, FNYEAQ. V shed 3 bases, J shed 7 bases, and the junction held 6 bases outside the gene matches. The CDR3 nucleotides are TGTGCCAGCAGCTTTGGACAGGGGAGGGTCGGGGAGCTGTTTTTT. Protein: CASSFGQGRVGELFF. The full variable domain, completed using reference TRBV7-6 and TRBJ2-2, is GAGVSQSPRYKVTKRGQDVALRCDPISGHVSLYWYRQALGQGPEFLTYFNYEAQQDKSGLPNDRFSAERPEGSISTLTIQRTEQRDSAMYRCASSFGQGRVGELFFGEGSRLTVL.

This clonotype was detected a few times. The chain links TRBV29-1 to TRBJ2-3, with a tentative D call TRBD2 (5 bases). Between the trimmed V and J ends, which lost 7 bases and 4 bases, there was a span of 15 bases. The CDR3 covers 13 residues. The germline gives CDR1 SQVTM, CDR2 ANQGSEA. In DNA form, the CDR3 reads TGCAGCGGCGGAAACGGGGTTCCAGATACGCAGTATTTT. Encoded protein: CSGGNGVPDTQYF.

The sample holds a few counts of this clonotype. The V and J genes are TRBV7-9 and TRBJ1-3; 7 bases agree with TRBD1. V lost 5 bases, J lost 4 bases, and 8 bases stayed unmatched. The germline CDR1 and CDR2 sequences are SEHNR and FQNEAQ (reference sequence). The CDR3 consists of 15 residues. The CDR3 DNA reads as TGTGCCAGCAGCGAAACACAGGGGAAGGGAAACACCATATATTTT. It codes for CASSETQGKGNTIYF.

The rearrangement links TRBV28 to TRBJ1-2; TRBD1 matches at 8 bases. V lost 8 bases, J lost 8 bases, and 13 bases stayed unmatched. The CDR3 runs to 14 residues. The germline V gene encodes CDR1 MDHEN and CDR2 SYDVKM. CDR3 protein: CASGFWQGASGYTF. The CDR3 DNA reads as TGTGCCAGCGGCTTTTGGCAGGGGGCATCCGGCTACACCTTC.

As to this clonotype: Being one base from a much bigger clone, this may be a read error. The chain is built from TRBV29-1 and TRBJ2-1; TRBD1 or TRBD2 may be the D gene (5 bases each). CDR3 size: 10 residues. Germline-derived CDR1 and CDR2 are SQVTM and ANQGSEA. Between the trimmed V and J ends, which lost 8 bases and 6 bases, there was a span of 8 bases. The CDR3 DNA is TGCAGCCTCGGGACCAATGAGCAGTTCTTC. Its protein is CSLGTNEQFF.

This chain links TRBV7-9 with TRBJ2-5; no firm D call. With 5 bases removed from V and 5 bases from J, the gap between germline ends came to 15 bases. The CDR3 runs to 14 residues. Germline V lookup: CDR1 SEHNR, CDR2 FQNEAQ (reference sequence). The CDR3 reads CASSQVVDRETQYF. The CDR3, as DNA: TGTGCCAGCAGCCAGGTAGTGGATAGGGAGACCCAGTACTTC.

The chain links TRBV3-1 to TRBJ2-5; 9 nucleotides align to TRBD1. The germline V gene encodes CDR1 LGHDT and CDR2 YNNKEL (reference sequence). Trimming removed 0 bases from V and 4 bases from J; junction bases left unmatched: 12. The CDR3 length is 18 residues. The DNA for the CDR3 is TGTGCCAGCAGCCAAGATGAGGACAGGGGCACCGCGGGAGAGACCCAGTACTTC. Protein: CASSQDEDRGTAGETQYF.

This clonotype was detected a few times. The V and J genes are TRBV19 and TRBJ2-3, with a weak D call TRBD2 (5 bases). The ends were cut back, 6 bases at V and 0 bases at J, with 13 bases in the middle. Germline-derived CDR1 and CDR2 are LNHDA and SQIVND (reference sequence). There are 15 residues in the CDR3. CDR3 DNA: TGTGCCAGTAGCAGCGGTGCATCTAGCACAGATACGCAGTATTTT. It yields the protein CASSSGASSTDTQYF.

This clonotype was picked up a small number of times. In DNA form, the CDR3 reads TGCGCCAGCAGCCAAGACCCGGACTCAGGGACAGGGGTGGGTAGGACTGAAGCTTTCTTT. Translating it yields CASSQDPDSGTGVGRTEAFF. V usage is TRBV4-3 and J usage is TRBJ1-1; TRBD1 matches 10 bases. Per the germline V gene, CDR1 is LGHNA and CDR2 is YSLEER. Trimming cost V 0 bases and J 5 bases; bases outside gene matches: 18. The CDR3 sequence is 20 residues long.

The gene calls are TRBV20-1 and TRBJ2-3; the match to TRBD2 covers 8 bases. The germline V gene has CDR1 DFQATT and CDR2 SNEGSKA (reference sequence). With V trimmed by 3 bases and J by 7 bases, 15 bases remained unmatched. This CDR3 is built from 16 residues. The CDR3 DNA follows: TGCAGTGCTAGCACGTCCCGTAGCGGGGTACTGAATACGCAGTATTTT. This gives the protein CSASTSRSGVLNTQYF.

The table lists this clonotype with a few counts. This chain uses TRBV19 with TRBJ1-1, with no clear D. The germline CDR1 and CDR2 sequences are LNHDA and SQIVND (reference sequence). V lost 2 bases, J lost 0 bases, and 4 bases lay in between. The CDR3 is 13 amino acids. The CDR3 loop is CASSIRLNTEAFF. Written as DNA, the CDR3 is TGTGCCAGTAGTATACGCCTGAACACTGAAGCTTTCTTT. Based on the CDR3 plus reference TRBV19 and TRBJ1-1, the full variable domain is DGGITQSPKYLFRKEGQNVTLSCEQNLNHDAMYWYRQDPGQGLRLIYYSQIVNDFQKGDIAEGYSVSREKKESFPLTVTSAQKNPTAFYLCASSIRLNTEAFFGQGTRLTVV.

This clonotype has a handful of counts. This chain links TRBV7-2 with TRBJ2-3, with 11 bases aligning to TRBD2. V shed 5 bases, J shed 4 bases, and the junction held 2 bases outside the gene matches. Germline assignment: CDR1 SGHTA and CDR2 FQGNSA. The CDR3 loop spans 14 amino acids. The CDR3 sequence: CASSNSGGADTQYF. In DNA, the CDR3 is TGTGCCAGCAGCAATAGCGGGGGGGCAGATACGCAGTATTTT.

The sample holds many counts of this clonotype. The chain recombines TRBV12-3 or TRBV12-4 with TRBJ2-2, with TRBD2 as a possible D gene (5 bases). CDR3 length: 16 amino acids. V lost 5 bases and J 4 bases, leaving 17 bases between the germline ends. CDR3 amino acids: CASSPRRLRGTGELFF. CDR3 nucleotide sequence: TGTGCCAGCAGTCCTAGGAGACTCCGGGGCACCGGGGAGCTGTTTTTT.

This clonotype was counted a few times. This chain links TRBV7-9 with TRBJ1-2; D gene unclear. The CDR3 spans 13 residues. V was trimmed by 6 bases and J by 8 bases, leaving 16 bases between them. Germline V gives CDR1 SEHNR, CDR2 FQNEAQ (reference sequence). DNA for the CDR3: TGTGCCAGCAGACCGGACCGCCTGGGAGGCTACACCTTC. It is translated as CASRPDRLGGYTF. Supplemented by reference TRBV7-9 and TRBJ1-2, the full variable domain reads DTGVSQNPRHKITKRGQNVTFRCDPISEHNRLYWYRQTLGQGPEFLTYFQNEAQLEKSRLLSDRFSAERPKGSFSTLEIQRTEQGDSAMYLCASRPDRLGGYTFGSGTRLTVV.